The present T cell receptor (beta chain) was sequenced within a study of T cells and copy number aberrations in small-cell lung cancer (dated by TCRdb to the early 2020s). Concerning the study at large: TCR repertoire sequencing was paired with whole-exome sequencing of the same tumor regions to relate T cell metrics to mutations and copy number aberrations. Tumor TCR data were available for some 16 patients, and about 14 patients had TCR data from both tumor and normal tissue.

The cysteine opens and the phenylalanine closes a CDR3 of 15 amino acids. Here the CDR3 DNA is all that survives: 45 bases in frame from base 1. Ends trimmed: V by 6 bases, J by 4 bases; bases unmatched to a gene: 5. CDR1 and CDR2 are read off the germline V gene as MNHEY and SVGAGI. Study-wide conclusions, independent of this receptor: The study was limited by a small sample size because surgical resection is uncommon in small-cell lung cancer, and validation of the findings is required. Tumors had lower T-cell density, richness and clonality than adjacent lung tissue, but the difference in density was not significant. Every specimen was formalin-fixed paraffin-embedded tissue, a material known to introduce sequencing artifacts.

The immunoSEQ hsTCRB Kit, with multiplexed V- and J-gene primers, was used to amplify TCR-beta CDR3 regions from genomic DNA. Unique DNA barcodes were added in a second PCR, and the samples were pooled together with a negative control and a positive control. Pooled TCR-beta libraries were sequenced on an Illumina MiSeq with a 150-cycle paired-end protocol. For the original study's pipeline: Raw sequencing data were processed by Adaptive Biotechnologies into a report with normalized, annotated TCR-beta repertoires. To compute T-cell density, TCR-beta templates were normalized to usable DNA, with usable DNA estimated through amplification of housekeeping genes. Richness was defined as the count of unique rearrangements, and clonality was defined as 1 minus Pielou's evenness. TCRdb stores this immuneACCESS table with in-frame sequences only. Part of the clones is absent; in the studies checked, under half of the shortfall reflects unresolved V genes, and no reason is known for the rest. The V and J calls and the clone size are those of that table, but D and trimming were determined from the DNA. The sample table lists 9,500 to 10,000 clones, about three quarters of them with a count of one. The leading ten clones occupy around a third of the sample.

The donors were limited-stage small-cell lung cancer patients who had surgical resection in Hangzhou, China, between the late 2000s and the early 2020s. Every donor underwent upfront surgery with no preoperative chemotherapy or radiotherapy, and no donor received immunotherapy either before or after surgery. In the sequenced cohort of under 25 patients, every patient was either a smoker or a heavy second-hand smoker. Adjacent normal lung was taken at least 2 cm away from the tumor margin, and two pathologists confirmed by morphology that the adjacent normal lung was free of malignant cells. To characterize heterogeneity of the T cell repertoire, the study applied multi-region TCR-beta sequencing to resected limited-stage small-cell lung cancers and to tumor-adjacent lung tissue. The AllPrep DNA/RNA FFPE Kit (Qiagen) was used to extract genomic DNA from FFPE tissue. Note on this clone: Its recognized antigen is unknown. No clone much larger than this one lies a single base away; base qualities are absent.

The origin of this receptor is a man aged 55-75 years with small cell lung cancer. This chain is built from TRBV6-5 and TRBJ2-1; 11 bases in the middle match TRBD2. Sequencing was carried out using normal tissue next to the tumor. The CDR3 region: CASRTGTSGYNEQFF. The nucleotide sequence is given as TGTGCCAGCAGGACCGGGACTAGCGGTTACAATGAGCAGTTCTTC.